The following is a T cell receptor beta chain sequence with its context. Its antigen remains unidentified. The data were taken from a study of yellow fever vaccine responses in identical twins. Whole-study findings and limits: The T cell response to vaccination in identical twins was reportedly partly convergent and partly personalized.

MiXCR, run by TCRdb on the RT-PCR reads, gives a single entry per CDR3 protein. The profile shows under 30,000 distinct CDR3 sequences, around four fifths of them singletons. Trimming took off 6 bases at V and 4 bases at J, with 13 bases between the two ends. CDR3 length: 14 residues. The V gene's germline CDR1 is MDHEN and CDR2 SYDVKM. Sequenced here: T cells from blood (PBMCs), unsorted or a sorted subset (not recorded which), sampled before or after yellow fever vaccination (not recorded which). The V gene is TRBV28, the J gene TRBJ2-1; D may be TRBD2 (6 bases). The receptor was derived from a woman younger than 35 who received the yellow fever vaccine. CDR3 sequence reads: CASRVADKYNEQFF. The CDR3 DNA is TGTGCCAGCAGGGTAGCGGACAAGTACAATGAGCAGTTCTTC. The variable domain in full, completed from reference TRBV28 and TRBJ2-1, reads DVKVTQSSRYLVKRTGEKVFLECVQDMDHENMFWYRQDPGLGLRLIYFSYDVKMKEKGDIPEGYSVSREKKERFSLILESASTNQTSMYLCASRVADKYNEQFFGPGTRLTVL.